The 8 T cell receptor beta chains presented below share a single source sample, sequenced in a study of OX40 agonist ivuxolimab in advanced cancers. Profiling relied on immunoSEQ multiplex PCR, and the TCRdb table lists in-frame clones only, not all of them. The sample lists about 20,000 clones, less than 90% occurring once. The material was CD4+ or CD8+ T cells sorted from blood, obtained in a trial of the OX40 agonist ivuxolimab. These receptors were taken from an adult with an advanced solid tumor such as melanoma, head and neck, liver or kidney cancer.

The gene calls are TRBV7-8 and TRBJ1-5; D is possibly TRBD1 (5 bases). The CDR3 loop spans 15 amino acids. The V gene lost 0 bases and the J gene lost 1 base, with 7 bases spanning the gap. CDR1 and CDR2 from the germline V gene are SGHVS and FQNEAQ. The CDR3 DNA reads as TGTGCCAGCAGCTTAGCGGGACGGAGCAATCAGCCCCAGCATTTT. Protein product: CASSLAGRSNQPQHF.

This chain connects TRBV19 to TRBJ2-7; D possibly uses TRBD1 or TRBD2 (5 bases each). The germline V gene has CDR1 LNHDA and CDR2 SQIVND (reference sequence). Trimming pared 4 bases from V and 6 bases from J, leaving 19 bases between. The CDR3 has 15 amino acids. The CDR3: CASSTLGPGGSEQYF. For the CDR3, the DNA is TGTGCCAGTAGTACCCTGGGACCAGGAGGAAGCGAGCAGTACTTC.

The V and J genes are TRBV7-8 and TRBJ2-1; D unclear. The V and J ends lost 3 bases and 0 bases respectively, with 6 bases between them. The CDR3 is 14 residues long. CDR1 SGHVS and CDR2 FQNEAQ come from the germline V gene. The CDR3 here is CASSFVLSYNEQFF. DNA for the CDR3: TGTGCCAGCAGCTTTGTACTCTCCTACAATGAGCAGTTCTTC.

The CDR3: CASSLDRWDGYTF. In nucleotides, the CDR3 is TGTGCCAGCAGTTTAGACAGGTGGGACGGCTACACCTTC. The genes are TRBV28 and TRBJ1-2; perhaps TRBD1 as D (6 bases). Germline CDR1 MDHEN, CDR2 SYDVKM. This CDR3 has 13 residues. V dropped 2 bases and J dropped 8 bases, with 12 bases sitting between them.

The CDR3 loop reads CASSLELAGGFYNEQFF. Written as DNA, the CDR3 is TGTGCCAGCAGCTTAGAACTAGCGGGAGGCTTTTACAATGAGCAGTTCTTC. This chain joins TRBV7-9 and TRBJ2-1, with TRBD2 matching 12 bases. The V gene end was trimmed by 1 base and the J gene end by 4 bases; junction bases not matched to a gene: 5. This CDR3 is 17 amino acids long. Germline V gives CDR1 SEHNR, CDR2 FQNEAQ (reference sequence).

This CDR3 is CASTLDRGNYGYTF. CDR3 in DNA: TGTGCCAGCACCCTGGACAGGGGGAACTATGGCTACACCTTC. The chain is built from TRBV6-1 and TRBJ1-2; 10 bases are a match to TRBD1. The CDR3 spans 14 residues. V dropped 7 bases and J dropped 2; count of bases not matched to a gene: 4. Germline CDR1 is MNHNS and CDR2 is SASEGT.

The chain employs TRBV27 and TRBJ2-3, with 7 bases identical to TRBD2. Germline loops: CDR1 MNHEY, CDR2 SMNVEV (reference sequence). Trimming cost V 5 bases and J 3 bases; bases outside gene matches: 8. The CDR3 covers 15 residues. The CDR3 nucleotides read TGTGCCAGCAGTCTAAGCGGGATAACGACAGATACGCAGTATTTT. Its protein product is CASSLSGITTDTQYF.

Comment on this clone: The junction differs from germline at one of its ends, possibly a read error. The CDR3 nucleotides are TGTGCCAGCAGCCCATCCTCCGAGCAGTACTTC. As protein: CASSPSSEQYF. The genes are TRBV5-5 and TRBJ2-7; the D is unclear. This CDR3 region has 11 residues. Germline V gene data show CDR1 as SGHKS and CDR2 as YYEKEE (reference sequence).